The next 20 T cell receptor beta chains were all read from a single sample in a study of blood T cell repertoires in COVID-19. Assay: immunoSEQ multiplex PCR; the TCRdb copy retains only in-frame clones and omits some. This sample has about 180,000 clones, with around 87% found just once. The sample comprised peripheral blood. These receptors were obtained from a man in his forties with active or convalescent COVID-19.

This chain joins TRBV6-5 and TRBJ1-3; the D is unclear. From germline, CDR1 is MNHEY and CDR2 SVGAGI. V lost 8 bases and J 1 base, leaving 12 bases between the germline ends. The CDR3 consists of 14 residues. This CDR3 is CASPENLSGNTIYF. The CDR3 region has the DNA TGTGCCAGCCCGGAGAATCTGTCTGGAAACACCATATATTTT.

The chain has TRBV4-1 and TRBJ2-2; the D gene is possibly TRBD2 (5 bases). This CDR3 comprises 17 residues. The germline gives CDR1 MGHRA, CDR2 YSYEKL. Trimming removed 1 base from V and 1 base from J, with 13 bases in between. The CDR3 sequence: CASSQGPSSGNTGELFF. For the CDR3, the DNA is TGCGCCAGCAGCCAAGGCCCCAGCAGCGGGAACACCGGGGAGCTGTTTTTT.

Of note for this clone: The junction shows a germline mismatch at one end, possibly a read error. The chain has TRBV29-1 and TRBJ1-2, with D possibly TRBD1 on 5 matching bases. Germline assignment: CDR1 SQVTM and CDR2 ANQGSEA. The CDR3 runs to 8 residues. The CDR3 DNA is TGCAGCGTTTCTAAAGGGGCCTTC. Encoded protein: CSVSKGAF.

The chain joins TRBV6-6 to TRBJ2-7, with a weak D call TRBD1 (6 bases). Germline CDR1 is MNHNY and CDR2 is SVGAGI (reference sequence). CDR3 length: 14 amino acids. Trimming took 6 bases from V and 0 from J, leaving 12 bases between them. The CDR3 here is CASRTGTTSYEQYF. The CDR3 coding sequence is TGTGCCAGCAGAACCGGGACAACCTCCTACGAGCAGTACTTC.

As DNA, the CDR3 is TGTGCCAGCAGCTTAGCAGGACTCGCAGATACGCAGTATTTT. Translation: CASSLAGLADTQYF. This rearrangement joins TRBV7-8 to TRBJ2-3; possibly TRBD2 for D (5 bases). Germline CDR1 reads SGHVS; CDR2 reads FQNEAQ. The CDR3 contains 14 residues. Trimming shortened V by 0 bases and J by 4 bases, and 8 bases separated the two germline ends.

The chain is built from TRBV5-5 and TRBJ1-2, with 10 bases fitting TRBD1. Germline V gene data show CDR1 as SGHKS and CDR2 as YYEKEE (reference sequence). The CDR3 sequence is 15 residues long. The trim removed 2 bases at V and 6 bases at J, leaving 7 bases unmatched. In nucleotides, the CDR3 is TGTGCCAGCAGCTTCCAAACCGGGACAGGGGATGGCTACACCTTC. Translated: CASSFQTGTGDGYTF.

The genes are TRBV7-2 and TRBJ1-2; TRBD1 might be the D (5 bases). Germline V CDR1 and CDR2: SGHTA, FQGNSA. The CDR3 is 13 amino acids. V was clipped by 0 bases and J by 4 bases, with 6 bases between them. CDR3 DNA sequence: TGTGCCAGCAGCTTAGCAGGGGTCTATGGCTACACCTTC. Protein: CASSLAGVYGYTF.

V gene TRBV30 combines with J gene TRBJ2-5; 8 nucleotides line up with TRBD1. The CDR3 runs 14 residues. Germline CDR1 is GTSNPN and CDR2 is SVGIG (reference sequence). V was pared by 4 bases and J by 5 bases, with 9 bases of the junction left unmatched. The CDR3 coding sequence is TGTGCCTGGAATCAAGGACAGGGTGGGGAGACCCAGTACTTC. Its translation: CAWNQGQGGETQYF.

The J gene is TRBJ1-1, the V gene TRBV7-2; D is ambiguous. V was pared by 4 bases and J by 0 bases, with 9 bases between. CDR3 length: 14 amino acids. The germline V gene has CDR1 SGHTA and CDR2 FQGNSA. Here the CDR3 reads CASSWTSVNTEAFF. The CDR3 nucleotides read TGTGCCAGCAGCTGGACTTCTGTGAACACTGAAGCTTTCTTT.

The V and J genes are TRBV2 and TRBJ1-5, with 7 bases identical to TRBD1. The CDR3 has 14 amino acids. J gave up 2 bases and V 6 bases, and 4 bases lay outside the gene matches. Germline V gene data show CDR1 as SNHLY and CDR2 as FYNNEI. The DNA for the CDR3 is TGTGCCAGCAGCAATGACAGGGGCAATCAGCCCCAGCATTTT. Translating gives CASSNDRGNQPQHF.

V is TRBV24-1 and J is TRBJ1-5; 8 bases match TRBD1. The CDR3 covers 15 residues. V trimming: 4 bases; J trimming: 4 bases; junction bases outside the gene matches: 5. Germline CDR1 and CDR2: KGHDR and SFDVKD. The DNA for the CDR3 is TGTGCCACCAGTGAAACCGACAGGGGAAATCAGCCCCAGCATTTT. As protein: CATSETDRGNQPQHF.

The rearrangement uses TRBV6-1 and TRBJ2-7, with 10 bases identical to TRBD1. The CDR3 loop spans 16 amino acids. With 4 bases clipped from V and 4 bases from J, the junction kept 10 bases outside the gene matches. CDR1 is MNHNS and CDR2 is SASEGT in the germline V gene. CDR3 coding DNA: TGTGCCAGCAGTGCGACAAGACCGGGACAGGGGTACGAGCAGTACTTC. As protein: CASSATRPGQGYEQYF.

The rearrangement uses TRBV7-3 and TRBJ2-5, with 9 nucleotides matching TRBD2. V trimming: 5 bases; J trimming: 5 bases; junction bases outside the gene matches: 12. CDR3 length equals 16 residues. Germline V CDR1 and CDR2: SGHTA, FQGTGA. CDR3 region: CASSQMQRGAGETQYF. The CDR3 nucleotides read TGTGCCAGCAGCCAAATGCAGCGGGGGGCGGGCGAGACCCAGTACTTC.

The chain recombines TRBV11-2 with TRBJ2-6, with D uncertain. CDR3 length: 18 residues. The V gene's germline CDR1 is SGHAT and CDR2 FQNNGV. The V end was cut by 1 base, the J end by 1 base, with 14 bases between. The CDR3 region has the DNA TGTGCCAGCAGCTTAGTAACCGGCGGATTATCTGGGGCCAACGTCCTGACTTTC. It specifies CASSLVTGGLSGANVLTF.

The rearrangement uses TRBV29-1 and TRBJ2-7, with a possible D match to TRBD1 (5 bases). This CDR3 region has 11 residues. Trimming shortened V by 3 bases and J by 6 bases, and 9 bases separated the two germline ends. Germline lookup yields CDR1 SQVTM and CDR2 ANQGSEA. The CDR3 protein is CSVESRGEQYF. The CDR3 nucleotides read TGCAGCGTTGAGTCAAGGGGCGAGCAGTACTTC.

A single count supports this clone. This CDR3 is CASSPRDRGSLEQYF. The CDR3 DNA reads TGTGCCAGTAGTCCCCGGGACAGGGGCAGTCTGGAGCAGTACTTC. This rearrangement joins TRBV19 to TRBJ2-7, with TRBD1 identical over 10 bases. There are 15 residues in the CDR3. Germline V CDR1 and CDR2: LNHDA, SQIVND (reference sequence). Losses at the gene ends were 5 bases for V and 7 bases for J; bases not matched to a gene: 11.

The rearrangement joins TRBV19 to TRBJ2-1; the D gene is possibly TRBD2 (5 bases). The CDR3 has 15 amino acids. V lost 3 bases to trimming and J lost 4 bases, with 13 bases between them. Germline V gene sequence: CDR1 LNHDA, CDR2 SQIVND (reference sequence). CDR3: CASSILTTGYNEQFF. The CDR3 DNA reads as TGTGCCAGTAGTATTTTAACCACGGGATACAATGAGCAGTTCTTC.

The chain has TRBV28 and TRBJ2-7; 9 nucleotides line up with TRBD1. V was clipped by 7 bases and J by 2 bases; unmatched bases: 3. The V gene's germline CDR1 is MDHEN and CDR2 SYDVKM. This CDR3 has 13 amino acids. CDR3 loop: CASTGQGTYEQYF. The DNA for the CDR3 is TGTGCCAGCACAGGACAGGGGACCTACGAGCAGTACTTC. Full variable domain (missing parts from reference TRBV28 and TRBJ2-7): DVKVTQSSRYLVKRTGEKVFLECVQDMDHENMFWYRQDPGLGLRLIYFSYDVKMKEKGDIPEGYSVSREKKERFSLILESASTNQTSMYLCASTGQGTYEQYFGPGTRLTVT.

The CDR3 sequence: CASSRTTSGTGELFF. For the CDR3, the DNA is TGTGCCAGCAGTCGAACGACTAGTGGGACCGGGGAGCTGTTTTTT. The chain couples TRBV27 to TRBJ2-2; a weak D match, TRBD2 (6 bases). Trimming stripped 5 bases from V and 5 bases from J, with 15 bases between. Germline V gene sequence: CDR1 MNHEY, CDR2 SMNVEV (reference sequence). This CDR3 is built from 15 residues.

This chain joins TRBV7-2 and TRBJ1-6, with TRBD1 as a possible D gene (6 bases). This CDR3 spans 16 amino acids. Trimming left V 1 base short and J 3 bases short, with 10 bases between. Germline V lookup: CDR1 SGHTA, CDR2 FQGNSA. The CDR3 DNA reads TGTGCCAGCAGCTTAGGGGGGACATTCTATAATTCACCCCTCCACTTT. This translates into CASSLGGTFYNSPLHF.